This T cell receptor beta chain stems from a study of CD8 T cells in ankylosing spondylitis. Between the trimmed V and J ends, which lost 5 bases and 0 bases, there was a span of 5 bases. The CDR3 sequence is 12 residues long. TCRdb passed the 5' RACE reads through MiXCR, listing each CDR3 protein once. The sample has over 130,000 distinct CDR3 sequences; under 55% are singletons. The sample consisted of synovial fluid, either unsorted or a sorted T cell fraction (not recorded which). The receptor was isolated from a male donor with ankylosing spondylitis. The chain couples TRBV12-3 or TRBV12-4 to TRBJ2-7; D remains ambiguous. This chain's CDR3 is CASSPSSYEQYF. The CDR3 bases are TGTGCCAGCAGTCCCAGCTCCTACGAGCAGTACTTC.